This T cell receptor (beta chain) originates from a study of cytomegalovirus exposure and HLA in healthy donors. This CDR3 is built from 14 residues. Germline loops: CDR1 SQVTM, CDR2 ANQGSEA. The V gene end was trimmed by 7 bases and the J gene end by 0 bases; junction bases not matched to a gene: 9. TCRdb's table, derived via immunoSEQ multiplex PCR, lists solely in-frame clones and lacks some. The sample records around 140,000 clones, around 87% being singletons. Sample: PBMCs. The chain links TRBV29-1 to TRBJ2-7, with TRBD1 matching 7 bases. The TCR sequence derives from a young man in good health and CMV-seropositive. Here the CDR3 reads CSGRTGLGSYEQYF. The CDR3 nucleotides are TGCAGCGGGCGGACAGGCCTAGGCTCCTACGAGCAGTACTTC.